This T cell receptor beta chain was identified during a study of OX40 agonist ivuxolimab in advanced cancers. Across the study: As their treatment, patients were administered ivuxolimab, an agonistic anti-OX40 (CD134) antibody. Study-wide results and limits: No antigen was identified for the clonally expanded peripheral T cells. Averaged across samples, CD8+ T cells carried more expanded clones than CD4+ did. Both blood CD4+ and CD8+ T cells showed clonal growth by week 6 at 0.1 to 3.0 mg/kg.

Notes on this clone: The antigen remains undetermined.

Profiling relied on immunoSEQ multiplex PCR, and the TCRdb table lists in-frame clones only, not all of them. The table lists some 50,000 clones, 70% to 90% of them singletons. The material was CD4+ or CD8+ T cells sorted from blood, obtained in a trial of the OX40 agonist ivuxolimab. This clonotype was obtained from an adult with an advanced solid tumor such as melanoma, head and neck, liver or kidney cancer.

This CDR3 is CASSGSGRTFYEQYF. As DNA, the CDR3 is TGTGCCAGCAGCGGTAGCGGGAGGACTTTCTACGAGCAGTACTTC. V gene TRBV7-9 combines with J gene TRBJ2-7; 10 bases are a match to TRBD2. This CDR3 comprises 15 residues. J lost 3 bases, V lost 5 bases, and 7 bases had no gene match. The germline gives CDR1 SEHNR, CDR2 FQNEAQ (reference sequence).